Listed below are T cell receptor beta chains from one sample, sequenced in a study of vaccination and CD4 T cells after COVID-19. Their antigens are not known. TCRdb reprocessed the PCR reads with MiXCR, giving one entry per CDR3 protein. The table shows some 14,000 distinct CDR3 sequences, with approximately 60% occurring only once. The sample taken for sequencing was CD4+ T cells from blood, cultured in vitro. Receptor source: a human donor who had recovered from COVID-19. The CDR3 runs from the conserved cysteine through the conserved F or W. A D gene is named only where the DNA matches it firmly. Rows may omit the clone size; those that give it use once, few, many or a size class.

V gene	D gene	clone size	J gene	CDR3 length	CDR3 DNA	CDR3 protein
TRBV11-3	NA	NA	TRBJ2-5	12	TGTGCCAGCAGCTTAAATACCGAGACCCAGTACTTC	CASSLNTETQYF
TRBV2	TRBD1	NA	TRBJ2-5	17	TGTGCCAGCAGACCGGGGCCCGGACAGGTTCGAAGAGAGACCCAGTACTTC	CASRPGPGQVRRETQYF
TRBV30	NA	few	TRBJ1-5	14	TGTGCCTGGCAACAGGGAGGTATGGATCAGCCCCAGCATTTT	CAWQQGGMDQPQHF
TRBV5-1	NA	NA	TRBJ1-6	15	TGCGCCAGCAGGAAGGGTTCGACACCCAGTTCACCCCTCCACTTT	CASRKGSTPSSPLHF
TRBV9	NA	NA	TRBJ1-4	15	TGTGCCAGCAGCGTAGGTCAGGGGATGAGGGAAAAACTGTTTTTT	CASSVGQGMREKLFF
TRBV24-1	NA	NA	TRBJ2-1	13	TGTGCCACCCTGGACGATAGCCACAATGAGCAGTTCTTC	CATLDDSHNEQFF
TRBV28	NA	few	TRBJ1-5	16	TGTGCCAGCAGTACATGGGACGGCAATAGCAATCAGCCCCAGCATTTT	CASSTWDGNSNQPQHF
TRBV20-1	NA	NA	TRBJ1-1	14	TGCAGTGCTAGTCCGCAGGGTCGGGTCACTGAAGCTTTCTTT	CSASPQGRVTEAFF
TRBV7-3	TRBD2	NA	TRBJ2-1	16	TGTGCCAGCAGCTCGCCGGGACTAGCGGGGGCCAATGAGCAGTTCTTC	CASSSPGLAGANEQFF
TRBV6-1	TRBD2	NA	TRBJ2-5	15	TGTGCCAGCAGCCGAAAGACTAGCGGGATCGGGACCCAGTACTTC	CASSRKTSGIGTQYF
TRBV7-9	NA	few	TRBJ1-2	15	TGTGCCAGCAGCCCTACGGTCGGGGGAGATAGTGGCTACACCTTC	CASSPTVGGDSGYTF
TRBV24-1	NA	few	TRBJ2-3	14	TGTGCCACCAGTGATTTGTCGGTGCAGGATCCGCAGTATTTT	CATSDLSVQDPQYF
TRBV18	TRBD1	NA	TRBJ1-5	16	TGTGCCAGCTCGTTAAATCAGGGACAGGGAAGTCAGCCCCAGCATTTT	CASSLNQGQGSQPQHF
TRBV20-1	NA	NA	TRBJ2-7	14	TGCAGTGCCACCCACCCTACTGATTCCTACGAGCAGTACTTC	CSATHPTDSYEQYF
TRBV5-5	NA	NA	TRBJ1-2	13	TGTGCCAGCAGTCCGGGACCTCCTGATGGCTACACCTTC	CASSPGPPDGYTF
TRBV6-1	NA	NA	TRBJ1-5	15	TGTGCCAGCAGTGAAGGGTCAGTTCGAAGGCAGCCCCAGCATTTT	CASSEGSVRRQPQHF
TRBV20-1	NA	NA	TRBJ2-5	13	TGCAGTGCCCCAACTAGGGCACAAGAGACCCAGTACTTC	CSAPTRAQETQYF
TRBV2	NA	few	TRBJ2-2	13	TGTGCCAGCAGTGGGACAGTCACCGGGGAGCTGTTTTTT	CASSGTVTGELFF
TRBV6-4	NA	few	TRBJ2-3	13	TGTGCCAGCAGTGAACAGCGGACAGATACGCAGTATTTT	CASSEQRTDTQYF
TRBV28	NA	NA	TRBJ2-2	13	TGTGCCAGCATTCGGACCGCAACCGGGGAGCTGTTTTTT	CASIRTATGELFF
TRBV5-4	TRBD2	NA	TRBJ2-7	12	TGTGCCAGCAGCTTGAGCGGGGGACGGCAGTACTTC	CASSLSGGRQYF
TRBV5-6	NA	NA	TRBJ1-1	13	TGTGCCAGCAGTACAGGGCGGGGCACTGAAGCTTTCTTT	CASSTGRGTEAFF
TRBV20-1	NA	few	TRBJ1-5	16	TGCAGTGCTAGAGATGGTAAGGGGTTTAGAAATCAGCCCCAGCATTTT	CSARDGKGFRNQPQHF
TRBV7-3	TRBD2	NA	TRBJ2-1	16	TGTGCCAGCAGCAACATACTAGCGGGGAGCTACAATGAGCAGTTCTTC	CASSNILAGSYNEQFF
TRBV7-9	NA	NA	TRBJ1-5	13	TGTGCCAGCAGCTTCTCGGGGGATCAGCCCCAGCATTTT	CASSFSGDQPQHF
TRBV15	TRBD2	NA	TRBJ2-1	19	TGTGCCACCAGCAGAGATTTCCGCCCCGGGGGACTATTATACAATGAGCAGTTCTTC	CATSRDFRPGGLLYNEQFF
TRBV20-1	NA	NA	TRBJ1-5	22	TGCAGTGCTAGTCGCCCTACTGCATACAGGGTGGGGGTATTTTGGAGCAATCAGCCCCAGCATTTT	CSASRPTAYRVGVFWSNQPQHF
TRBV2	TRBD2	NA	TRBJ2-7	14	TGTGCCAGCAGTGAAGTATCGACTAGCAACGAGCAGTACTTC	CASSEVSTSNEQYF
TRBV4-1	NA	NA	TRBJ1-1	17	TGCGCCAGCAGCCAACCCTACAATTACGACAGCGACTCTGAAGCTTTCTTT	CASSQPYNYDSDSEAFF
TRBV7-8	NA	NA	TRBJ1-1	17	TGTGCCAGCAGCCCGGGTCAATTTTCAGCGAAGAACACTGAAGCTTTCTTT	CASSPGQFSAKNTEAFF
TRBV18	TRBD1	NA	TRBJ2-7	15	TGTGCCAGCTCACCGGACAGGGGGGGCTCCTACGAGCAGTACTTC	CASSPDRGGSYEQYF
TRBV28	TRBD2	NA	TRBJ2-4	20	TGTGCCAGCAGTCAGCCGGGACTAGCGGGAGGTCCGATAGCCAAAAACATTCAGTACTTC	CASSQPGLAGGPIAKNIQYF
TRBV12-5	NA	NA	TRBJ1-5	13	TGTGCTAGTGGGGCAGGGGTCCATCAGCCCCAGCATTTT	CASGAGVHQPQHF
TRBV24-1	TRBD1	NA	TRBJ2-2	15	TGTGCCACCAGTGAGGGACAGGGATGGACCGGGGAGCTGTTTTTT	CATSEGQGWTGELFF
TRBV19	TRBD2	NA	TRBJ2-7	15	TGTGCCAGTAGCCTCTCGGGACTAGCGGCCTACGAGCAGTACTTC	CASSLSGLAAYEQYF
TRBV27	TRBD1	NA	TRBJ2-1	12	TGTGCCAGGGACAGGCGGCTTGTAGAGCAGTTCTTC	CARDRRLVEQFF
TRBV24-1	NA	few	TRBJ2-3	14	TGTGCCACCAGTCTGGCCCTGGGCACAGATACGCAGTATTTT	CATSLALGTDTQYF
TRBV20-1	TRBD2	NA	TRBJ2-3	15	TGCAGTGCGGGGACTAGCGGGCGCCGCACAGATACGCAGTATTTT	CSAGTSGRRTDTQYF
TRBV23-1	NA	NA	TRBJ1-2	9	TGCGCCAGTTGGAAGGGCTACACCTTC	CASWKGYTF
TRBV6-1	NA	NA	TRBJ2-4	13	TGTGCCAGCATCACTGGGACTGAAAGCATTCAGTACTTC	CASITGTESIQYF
TRBV19	NA	NA	TRBJ2-5	13	TGTGCCAGTAGTGACATGGGTGGCCAGACCCAGTACTTC	CASSDMGGQTQYF
TRBV12-3/TRBV12-4	NA	NA	TRBJ1-2	13	TGTGCCAGCTTGGAGGGTACGGACTATGGCTACACCTTC	CASLEGTDYGYTF
TRBV20-1	TRBD2	NA	TRBJ2-7	16	TGCAGTGCTAGAGATCTCACTAGCGGGAGGTCGGGCGAGCAGTACTTC	CSARDLTSGRSGEQYF
TRBV6-1	NA	NA	TRBJ2-7	16	TGTGCCAGCCACCGGTATTTCGAGGGGCGTTCATACGAGCAGTACTTC	CASHRYFEGRSYEQYF
TRBV7-2	NA	few	TRBJ1-6	15	TGTGCCAGCAGCTCTAGTACCGGGTATAATTCACCCCTCCACTTT	CASSSSTGYNSPLHF
TRBV20-1	TRBD1	NA	TRBJ1-5	20	TGCAGTGCTAACCGCGGTACCGGGACAGGGGCTACATATAGCAATCAGCCCCAGCATTTT	CSANRGTGTGATYSNQPQHF
TRBV28	NA	NA	TRBJ1-2	13	TGTGCCAGCAGTTTTCCAGCGATCCGTGGCTACACCTTC	CASSFPAIRGYTF